The rows below give T cell receptor beta chains drawn from one sample of a study of Ad26.COV2.S vaccination and SARS-CoV-2 variants. Some clones are missing from TCRdb's copy, which holds only in-frame ones; the method was immunoSEQ multiplex PCR. The table has 200,000 to 300,000 clones, around 85% seen once. The source was peripheral blood, collected in a trial of Ad26.COV2.S vaccine versus placebo. These TCRs come from a person between 18 and 65 years old who received the Ad26.COV2.S COVID-19 vaccine or a placebo. Each CDR3 is given with its conserved first and last residue. D genes are given only for firm matches. Expanded clones are given a class, and other clones once, few, many or no size at all.

D gene	clone size	V gene	J gene	CDR3 DNA	CDR3 protein
NA	NA	TRBV29-1	TRBJ1-5	TGCAGCGTGCGGATTGGCAATCAGCCCCAGCATTTT	CSVRIGNQPQHF
NA	NA	TRBV6-6	TRBJ1-1	TGTGCCAGCAGTTACTCGATAGGGGCGATTGAAGCTTTCTTT	CASSYSIGAIEAFF
TRBD2	few	TRBV7-3	TRBJ2-7	TGTGCCAGCAGCGTCCAGGGAGGGGCCTACGAGCAGTACTTC	CASSVQGGAYEQYF
NA	NA	TRBV11-2	TRBJ2-3	TGTGCCAGCAGCCCGCGGGACAGATCGGATACGCAGTATTTT	CASSPRDRSDTQYF
TRBD1	NA	TRBV7-2	TRBJ1-5	TGTGCCAGCAGCTTAGGGACAGGGGAATATCAGCCCCAGCATTTT	CASSLGTGEYQPQHF
TRBD2	NA	TRBV5-1	TRBJ2-1	TGCGCCAGCAGCCTACAGACCGGGACTAGCGGGAGCTATGAGCAGTTCTTC	CASSLQTGTSGSYEQFF
NA	NA	TRBV19	TRBJ2-2	TGTGCCAGTAGTATAAGGGCAGGGGAGGGAACCGGGGAGCTGTTTTTT	CASSIRAGEGTGELFF
NA	NA	TRBV3-1/TRBV3-2	TRBJ1-4	TGTGCCAGCAGCCATCTTACAGCAACTAATGAAAAACTGTTTTTT	CASSHLTATNEKLFF
TRBD1	few	TRBV7-9	TRBJ2-1	TGTGCCAGCAGCAAGACAGGGGGCATTGGCAATGAGCAGTTCTTC	CASSKTGGIGNEQFF
NA	NA	TRBV3-1/TRBV3-2	TRBJ1-4	TGTGCCAGCAGCCACCCGGGCCGGAATGAAAAACTGTTTTTT	CASSHPGRNEKLFF
NA	NA	TRBV7-2	TRBJ1-2	TGTGCCAGCAGCTTAGAGGCCACCGGTAATGGCTACACCTTC	CASSLEATGNGYTF
TRBD1	NA	TRBV7-3	TRBJ2-3	TGTGCCAGCAGCTCCGGGGGACAGGGAGGCGATACGCAGTATTTT	CASSSGGQGGDTQYF
NA	NA	TRBV18	TRBJ1-4	TGTGCCAGCTCACCCGGGACTGGTAATGAAAAACTGTTTTTT	CASSPGTGNEKLFF
NA	NA	TRBV12-3/TRBV12-4	TRBJ1-1	TGTGCCACCAGACAGGCGGGAACTGAAGCTTTCTTT	CATRQAGTEAFF
NA	NA	TRBV4-1	TRBJ1-5	TGCGCCAGCAGCCAAGATTGGAGGGTGAGCAATCAGCCCCAGCATTTT	CASSQDWRVSNQPQHF
TRBD1	NA	TRBV5-4	TRBJ2-3	TGTGCCAGCAGCTTAAAAACAGGGGGACGAGGTAGTGCAGATACGCAGTATTTT	CASSLKTGGRGSADTQYF
NA	NA	TRBV5-1	TRBJ1-5	TGCGCCAGCATAAACTCCGGGCCTCAAACCGGGAGCAATCAGCCCCAGCATTTT	CASINSGPQTGSNQPQHF
NA	NA	TRBV5-4	TRBJ2-1	TGTGCCAGCAGCTTCCGTGGGGCGGGGAGGTCGAATGAGCAGTTCTTC	CASSFRGAGRSNEQFF
TRBD1	NA	TRBV19	TRBJ2-2	TGTGCCAGTAGTACCGGGACAGGGGGAGGAAGGGACACCGGGGAGCTGTTTTTT	CASSTGTGGGRDTGELFF
TRBD2	NA	TRBV13	TRBJ2-1	TGTGCCAGCAGCTTAGGCGTCAGGACTAGCGGTTACAATGAGCAGTTCTTC	CASSLGVRTSGYNEQFF
TRBD2	once	TRBV6-5	TRBJ2-7	TGTGCCAGCAGCGGGACTAGCGGGGGCGAGCAGTACTTC	CASSGTSGGEQYF
NA	NA	TRBV7-2	TRBJ2-1	TGTGCCAGCAGCTTAGCAGGGGTCTCCGTCTACAATGAGCAGTTCTTC	CASSLAGVSVYNEQFF
NA	once	TRBV2	TRBJ1-5	TGTGCCAGCAGGGAAGGGACGGGCAATAGCAATCAGCCCCAGCATTTT	CASREGTGNSNQPQHF
TRBD1	once	TRBV7-8	TRBJ2-7	TGTGCCAGCAGCTTTCACAGGGGACCGAATGACGAGCAGTACTTC	CASSFHRGPNDEQYF
NA	NA	TRBV27	TRBJ1-4	TGTGCCAGTGCCTCGGGGAGCCAAATAGAAAAACTGTTTTTT	CASASGSQIEKLFF
NA	few	TRBV7-9	TRBJ1-1	TGTGCCAGCAGTTTAGGGACGGTGAACACTGAAGCTTTCTTT	CASSLGTVNTEAFF
TRBD1	once	TRBV6-2/TRBV6-3	TRBJ1-2	TGTGCCAGCAGTGCCCCGGGACAGGGATTGAGGCATGGCTACACCTTC	CASSAPGQGLRHGYTF
NA	NA	TRBV10-3	TRBJ2-1	TGTGCCATCACCCCAGACGGCAGCTACAATGAGCAGTTCTTC	CAITPDGSYNEQFF
TRBD1	NA	TRBV4-1	TRBJ1-2	TGCGCCAGCAGGACCCACGGGACAGCTAACTATGGCTACACCTTC	CASRTHGTANYGYTF
TRBD2	NA	TRBV5-4	TRBJ2-1	TGTGCCACCCCCCTGAGGAGCGGGGCGGGGGATGAGCAGTTCTTC	CATPLRSGAGDEQFF
NA	NA	TRBV19	TRBJ1-1	TGTGCCAGTAGTATAGGACCCCGGAGCACTGAAGCTTTCTTT	CASSIGPRSTEAFF
TRBD2	NA	TRBV6-6	TRBJ2-1	TGTGCCAGCAGCCCTAGCGGGGGGGCAAGGAATGAGCAGTTCTTC	CASSPSGGARNEQFF
NA	few	TRBV30	TRBJ2-2	TGTGCCTGGAGTGTACGCGGGGAGCTGTTTTTT	CAWSVRGELFF
NA	NA	TRBV11-3	TRBJ2-5	TGTGCCAGCAGCTTACGGGGCGGCCAAGAGACCCAGTACTTC	CASSLRGGQETQYF
NA	NA	TRBV2	TRBJ1-6	TGTGCCAGCAGTGAAGGGGGGGTGAATTCACCCCTCCACTTT	CASSEGGVNSPLHF
NA	NA	TRBV28	TRBJ1-2	TGTGCCAGCAGGCGACAGGAGTATGGCTACACCTTC	CASRRQEYGYTF
NA	once	TRBV15	TRBJ2-3	TGTGCCACCAGCAGATTATTCAGAGATCACACAGATACGCAGTATTTT	CATSRLFRDHTDTQYF
TRBD2	NA	TRBV24-1	TRBJ2-1	TGTGCCACCAGTGATTTGCCGGGACTAGCGGGATCTACCTACAATGAGCAGTTCTTC	CATSDLPGLAGSTYNEQFF
NA	NA	TRBV11-2	TRBJ2-4	TGTGCCAGCAGCTCTCTAGCCAAAAACATTCAGTACTTC	CASSSLAKNIQYF